This is a list of T cell receptor beta chains from one sample in a study of T-cell memory formation after mild COVID-19. From the 5' RACE reads, TCRdb called clonotypes with MiXCR, one entry per CDR3 protein. The sample consists of about 39,000 distinct CDR3 sequences, less than 8% of them appearing once. The specimen sequenced was PBMCs or a T cell subset sorted from them (not recorded which). Receptors were obtained from an adult who had mild COVID-19 (a few samples of this study predate the infection). Cell type and time point are not known. Each CDR3 is given without its conserved first and last residue. The order of the fields is J gene, D gene, clone size, V gene, CDR3 protein. A D gene is named only where the DNA matches it firmly. Some rows have no size entry. The others give once, few or many, or a class for an expanded clone.

>TRBJ2-1|.|few|TRBV18
ASSPPVPVYNEQF
>TRBJ2-2|.|few|TRBV7-6
ASRPTILTGELF
>TRBJ2-1|TRBD2|many|TRBV7-9
ASSFVGLARNEQF
>TRBJ2-1|.|many|TRBV7-2
ASSLVADSINEQF
>TRBJ2-1|TRBD2|many|TRBV5-1
ASSLEGTSGNEQF
>TRBJ2-7|.|many|TRBV7-9
ASSFGPRTPSYEQY
>TRBJ1-5|TRBD1|few|TRBV6-1
ASSWGQGAVQPQH
>TRBJ2-7|.|many|TRBV5-1
ASSGTYEQY
>TRBJ2-1|.|few|TRBV14
ASSPLRSRGHEQF
>TRBJ2-5|.|few|TRBV24-1
ATAWGGQGSKETQY
>TRBJ1-6|.|many|TRBV12-3/TRBV12-4
ASSFKRDSPLH
>TRBJ1-5|.|few|TRBV12-3/TRBV12-4
ASSSRINQPQH
>TRBJ2-5|TRBD1|many|TRBV5-1
ASSLAPDRGETQY
>TRBJ1-2|TRBD1|.|TRBV29-1
SVLTGLLGEGYT
>TRBJ2-2|.|many|TRBV6-1
ASSEALAGIELF
>TRBJ2-7|.|.|TRBV6-2/TRBV6-3
ASSLQVGGSYEQY
>TRBJ1-1|.|many|TRBV20-1
SAPPAGRTMYTEAF
>TRBJ1-2|.|few|TRBV4-3
ASSQETVNLNYGYT
>TRBJ2-5|.|many|TRBV20-1
SARWGGFGETQY
>TRBJ1-1|TRBD1|few|TRBV6-1
ASRTGGGGAF
>TRBJ2-2|.|many|TRBV5-1
ASSLGFGVASTGELF
>TRBJ2-2|TRBD1|many|TRBV20-1
SARQGARNTGELF
>TRBJ2-3|.|many|TRBV5-1
ASSLELGGTDTQY
>TRBJ2-7|TRBD2|many|TRBV5-1
ASSLRTSFDEQY
>TRBJ2-5|.|many|TRBV15
ATSRTTGLGETQY
>TRBJ2-7|.|.|TRBV18
ASSPLQMGDEQY
>TRBJ1-4|.|.|TRBV3-1
ASSQDRGPINEKLF
>TRBJ2-3|TRBD2|many|TRBV7-9
ASSRTRAGRVDTQY
>TRBJ2-2|.|.|TRBV4-2
ASSQDDSPRTGELF
>TRBJ2-7|.|many|TRBV29-1
SFRPLAEGEQY
>TRBJ1-4|.|few|TRBV7-2
ASSLGPAGSGEKLF
>TRBJ1-6|.|many|TRBV5-1
ASSAGQNNSPLH
>TRBJ2-3|.|many|TRBV13
ASSLERGVPDTQY
>TRBJ1-2|.|few|TRBV7-9
ASSLVGGKSKRDGYT
>TRBJ1-3|TRBD1|.|TRBV7-6
ASSLVTGFHSGNTIY
>TRBJ1-1|.|few|TRBV25-1
ASSELGFAEAF
>TRBJ2-7|TRBD1|few|TRBV5-1
ASSSTGGVSEQY
>TRBJ1-5|.|.|TRBV6-2/TRBV6-3
ASSYQAHSNQPQH
>TRBJ2-1|TRBD2|many|TRBV19
ASSMGSGSINNEQF
>TRBJ2-7|.|many|TRBV5-1
ASSFPGTEHTYEQY
>TRBJ1-1|TRBD1|few|TRBV7-8
ASRRLTGAAGAKGTEAF
>TRBJ2-7|TRBD2|many|TRBV11-3
ASSPGLAGGSVEQY
>TRBJ2-3|TRBD2|.|TRBV7-9
ASSFGSGGSIDTQY
>TRBJ2-1|.|many|TRBV7-2
ASSRSGGHNNEQF
>TRBJ2-2|.|.|TRBV6-1
ASSDVWRRTGELF
>TRBJ2-1|TRBD1|many|TRBV15
ATSRDKQGGNEQF
>TRBJ2-3|TRBD2|many|TRBV4-3
ASSQDRVAGLTDTQY
>TRBJ2-5|TRBD2|many|TRBV5-6
ASSWALAGGPRETQY
>TRBJ2-5|.|many|TRBV6-6
ASSSRDTKETQY
>TRBJ2-7|TRBD1|many|TRBV5-1
ASSPTGRASYEQY